The 21 T cell receptor beta chains reported below all come from one sample, sequenced in a study of cytomegalovirus exposure and HLA in healthy donors. PCR used 60 Vbeta primers and 13 Jbeta primers. Assay: immunoSEQ multiplex PCR; the TCRdb copy retains only in-frame clones and omits some. The sample contains around 140,000 clones, 50% to 75% of which appear only once. Sequencing input: PBMCs. Source of these receptors: a woman between 35 and 50 years old in good health and CMV-seronegative.

The chain combines TRBV5-1 with TRBJ2-7; D unclear. The CDR3 runs to 11 residues. CDR1 is SGHRS, CDR2 YFSETQ, per germline. V was cut by 1 base and J by 3 bases, with 2 bases left in between. The CDR3 nucleotides are TGCGCCAGCAGCTTGCACTACGAGCAGTACTTC. Translated, it gives CASSLHYEQYF.

The chain is built from TRBV14 and TRBJ2-5; D is undetermined. Germline values: CDR1 SGHDN, CDR2 FVKESK. The CDR3 is 11 amino acids. Trimming took off 2 bases at V and 6 bases at J, with 4 bases between the two ends. CDR3 residues: CASSQLQTQYF. In DNA form, the CDR3 reads TGTGCCAGCAGCCAACTCCAGACCCAGTACTTC.

V is TRBV6-1 and J is TRBJ1-2; perhaps TRBD1 as D (5 bases). V was pared by 9 bases and J by 3 bases, with 20 bases between. The CDR3 consists of 15 residues. Germline V gives CDR1 MNHNS, CDR2 SASEGT. CDR3 in DNA: TGTGCCAGTCCTTCCGATGGCGAAGGGGACTATGGCTACACCTTC. Residues: CASPSDGEGDYGYTF.

The chain recombines TRBV5-4 with TRBJ1-6, with a weak D call TRBD1 (6 bases). Germline CDR1 is SGHNT and CDR2 is YYREEE (reference sequence). The V end lost 4 bases, the J end lost 7 bases, and 15 bases lay between the germline ends. The length of the CDR3 is 15 residues. The CDR3 sequence is CASSPLTGGNSPLHF. For the CDR3, the DNA is TGTGCCAGCAGCCCTCTGACAGGCGGGAATTCACCCCTCCACTTT. Looking up the rest from reference TRBV5-4 and TRBJ1-6 gives the full variable domain: ETGVTQSPTHLIKTRGQQVTLRCSSQSGHNTVSWYQQALGQGPQFIFQYYREEENGRGNFPPRFSGLQFPNYSSELNVNALELDDSALYLCASSPLTGGNSPLHFGNGTRLTVT.

This clone showed up just a few times. The rearrangement links TRBV6-6 to TRBJ2-5; D may be TRBD1 (6 bases). Trimming took off 2 bases at V and 0 bases at J, with 13 bases between the two ends. Per germline, CDR1 MNHNY and CDR2 SVGAGI (reference sequence). CDR3 length equals 16 residues. The CDR3: CASSYPSGTNQETQYF. As DNA, the CDR3 is TGTGCCAGCAGTTACCCGTCTGGGACAAACCAAGAGACCCAGTACTTC.

This clone was counted between two and nine times. The chain has TRBV4-1 and TRBJ2-7; 8 positions match TRBD1. V shed 0 bases, J shed 3 bases, and the junction held 13 bases outside the gene matches. CDR1 is MGHRA, CDR2 YSYEKL, per germline. This CDR3 spans 18 amino acids. CDR3 sequence (DNA): TGCGCCAGCAGCCAAGAAGACAGGGGACAGAGGGGTTTCTACGAGCAGTACTTC. Protein: CASSQEDRGQRGFYEQYF.

The chain joins TRBV30 to TRBJ1-6, with D unclear. Germline V lookup: CDR1 GTSNPN, CDR2 SVGIG (reference sequence). V was clipped by 1 base and J by 7 bases, with 17 bases between them. This CDR3 has 16 residues. CDR3 DNA sequence: TGTGCCTGGAGTGCTTTCTTACCAGGTGAAAATTCACCCCTCCACTTT. The encoded protein is CAWSAFLPGENSPLHF. The whole variable domain, filled in from reference TRBV30 and TRBJ1-6, reads SQTIHQWPATLVQPVGSPLSLECTVEGTSNPNLYWYRQAAGRGLQLLFYSVGIGQISSEVPQNLSASRPQDRQFILSSKKLLLSDSGFYLCAWSAFLPGENSPLHFGNGTRLTVT.

V is TRBV2 and J is TRBJ2-3, with TRBD2 matching 9 bases. J gave up 5 bases and V 3 bases, and 9 bases lay outside the gene matches. CDR1 is SNHLY, CDR2 FYNNEI, per germline. The length of the CDR3 is 16 residues. In nucleotides, the CDR3 is TGTGCCAGCAGTGATAGAGCTAGCGGGGCCGGAGATACGCAGTATTTT. It translates to CASSDRASGAGDTQYF.

The CDR3 region is CASSVDSSWGQDNSPLHF. In DNA, the CDR3 is TGTGCCAGCAGCGTAGATTCGTCATGGGGACAGGATAATTCACCCCTCCACTTT. The V and J genes are TRBV9 and TRBJ1-6, with 8 bases matching TRBD1. This CDR3 spans 18 amino acids. V was clipped by 0 bases and J by 5 bases; unmatched bases: 10. Germline V lookup: CDR1 SGDLS, CDR2 YYNGEE.

This clone has only a few counts. The V gene is TRBV4-1, the J gene TRBJ1-5; D remains ambiguous. Germline V CDR1 and CDR2: MGHRA, YSYEKL. This CDR3 has 15 residues. V gave up 0 bases and J gave up 4 bases, with 10 bases separating them. The CDR3 nucleotides read TGCGCCAGCAGCCAAGAGGGCCAGCTGAATCAGCCCCAGCATTTT. This codes for CASSQEGQLNQPQHF.

The gene calls are TRBV2 and TRBJ2-1, with D perhaps matching TRBD2 (6 bases). This CDR3 is 13 amino acids long. V was cut by 2 bases and J by 7 bases, with 9 bases left in between. Per the germline V gene, CDR1 is SNHLY and CDR2 is FYNNEI. CDR3 protein: CASSESRGNEQFF. The CDR3, as DNA: TGTGCCAGCAGTGAAAGTCGGGGGAATGAGCAGTTCTTC.

The chain recombines TRBV7-2 with TRBJ1-5; D perhaps matches TRBD1 (6 bases). The CDR3 is 12 amino acids. The germline gives CDR1 SGHTA, CDR2 FQGNSA. V lost 2 bases, J lost 7 bases, and 6 bases lay in between. The CDR3 protein is CASSLTGQPQHF. CDR3 nucleotides: TGTGCCAGCAGCTTAACAGGGCAGCCCCAGCATTTT. Full variable domain (outside the CDR3, taken from reference TRBV7-2 and TRBJ1-5): GAGVSQSPSNKVTEKGKDVELRCDPISGHTALYWYRQSLGQGLEFLIYFQGNSAPDKSGLPSDRFSAERTGGSVSTLTIQRTQQEDSAVYLCASSLTGQPQHFGDGTRLSIL.

CDR3 DNA sequence: TGTGCCTCTAGGCACCCGGACTCGAGCTCAAGGGAGCAGTACTTC. This sequence encodes CASRHPDSSSREQYF. The chain links TRBV28 to TRBJ2-7; TRBD2 might be the D (5 bases). The CDR3 length is 15 residues. Germline CDR1 MDHEN, CDR2 SYDVKM. The germline V and J ends were trimmed by 11 bases and 7 bases, with 27 bases remaining between them.

This clone was counted only a few times. The chain combines TRBV7-9 with TRBJ2-5, with D perhaps matching TRBD2 (6 bases). The CDR3 has 15 amino acids. Germline CDR1 SEHNR, CDR2 FQNEAQ (reference sequence). V was shortened by 2 bases and J by 4 bases, with 14 bases between the two germline ends. The CDR3 loop is CASSLSRDRPETQYF. The CDR3 region has the DNA TGTGCCAGCAGCTTATCGCGGGACCGCCCAGAGACCCAGTACTTC.

The rearrangement joins TRBV28 to TRBJ1-1; D is uncertain. CDR1 is MDHEN, CDR2 SYDVKM, per germline. This CDR3 has 15 amino acids. Deletions cut 2 bases from V and 0 bases from J, with 10 bases between. The DNA for the CDR3 is TGTGCCAGCAGTTTAGGCTCACCCTTGAACACTGAAGCTTTCTTT. It specifies CASSLGSPLNTEAFF.

With regard to this clone: This may be a read error, as it is one base from a much larger clone. V and J are TRBV7-2 and TRBJ1-3, with D unresolved. The V end lost 2 bases, the J end lost 0 bases, and 5 bases lay between the germline ends. The V gene's germline CDR1 is SGHTA and CDR2 FQGNSA. This CDR3 is 14 amino acids long. The CDR3 DNA reads TGTGCCAGCAGCTTAAGCCGCTCTGGAAACACCATATATTTT. Amino acids: CASSLSRSGNTIYF.

This clone was recorded a few times. The V and J genes are TRBV2 and TRBJ2-2; TRBD1 agrees at 8 bases. J lost 5 bases, V lost 7 bases, and 9 bases had no gene match. In germline, CDR1 is SNHLY, CDR2 FYNNEI. This CDR3 spans 15 amino acids. In DNA form, the CDR3 reads TGTGCCAGCACACAAGACAGGGGAAGGACCGGGGAGCTGTTTTTT. It encodes CASTQDRGRTGELFF.

The chain uses TRBV7-9 and TRBJ1-3, with no clear D. Germline V gene data show CDR1 as SEHNR and CDR2 as FQNEAQ (reference sequence). Trimming pared 1 base from V and 4 bases from J, leaving 8 bases between. There are 14 residues in the CDR3. The CDR3 nucleotides are TGTGCCAGCAGCTTAGTCCCTGTGGGAAACACCATATATTTT. This encodes CASSLVPVGNTIYF.

In its sample, this clone was seen a few times. The V call is TRBV6-5, the J call TRBJ2-1; the D gene is possibly TRBD2 (5 bases). This CDR3 contains 13 residues. Germline CDR1 is MNHEY and CDR2 is SVGAGI. Trimming removed 0 bases at V and 5 bases at J, with 5 bases between. The CDR3 protein is CASSYSADNEQFF. The CDR3 DNA is TGTGCCAGCAGTTACTCAGCGGACAATGAGCAGTTCTTC.

The chain is built from TRBV6-6 and TRBJ1-2; D not certain. CDR1 is MNHNY and CDR2 is SVGAGI in the germline V gene (reference sequence). Trimming pared 3 bases from V and 2 bases from J, leaving 13 bases between. The CDR3 contains 15 residues. For the CDR3, the DNA is TGTGCCAGCAGTTATCTCGCCCAACTCAACTATGGCTACACCTTC. Residues: CASSYLAQLNYGYTF.

The chain combines TRBV6-1 with TRBJ2-3; weak D call: TRBD1 (5 bases). The germline V gene has CDR1 MNHNS and CDR2 SASEGT. The CDR3 has 15 residues. The V end was cut by 3 bases, the J end by 1 base, with 11 bases between. CDR3: CASSDGDSRTDTQYF. Written as DNA, the CDR3 is TGTGCCAGCAGTGATGGCGACAGTCGCACAGATACGCAGTATTTT.